Listed below are T cell receptor beta chains from one sample, sequenced in a study of response to subunit inactivated influenza vaccine. TCRdb recomputed calls from the RT-PCR reads with MiXCR, one row per CDR3 protein. The profile shows hundreds of thousands of distinct CDR3 sequences, roughly a fifth of them singletons. The sample here was PBMCs from blood, taken roughly 20 months after vaccination. The receptor source for this set is a man aged 45 to 70 who received an inactivated influenza vaccine. Both conserved end residues are trimmed from each CDR3. D genes are given only for firm matches.

cdr3_length d_call v_call cdr3_aa
11 TRBD1 TRBV24-1 ATSKDRASGYT
11 TRBD1 TRBV28 ASRSGTGLRYT
12 TRBD1 TRBV7-6 ATTRDRGSYEQY
11 TRBD2 TRBV2 ASSESGGREQF
14 - TRBV4-1 ASSRGSSSYNSPLH
12 - TRBV11-2 ASSSVRRRNEQF
14 TRBD2 TRBV10-3 AISGTSGRRADTQY
13 TRBD2 TRBV6-1 ASSEAGGDTGELF
15 - TRBV6-2/TRBV6-3 ASSQGRRGPRTDTQY
14 TRBD2 TRBV2 ASSPGTSSSRVEQF
13 - TRBV7-9 ASSSGGARNTEAF